The 14 T cell receptor beta chains below come from one sample, sequenced in a study of OX40 agonist ivuxolimab in advanced cancers. Measured with immunoSEQ multiplex PCR; TCRdb has only the in-frame clones, and not every one. The sample shows 51,000 or so clones, 79% of them seen only once. The sequences come from CD4+ or CD8+ T cells sorted from blood, collected in a trial of the OX40 agonist ivuxolimab. The receptors here all came from an adult with an advanced solid tumor such as melanoma, head and neck, liver or kidney cancer.

V and J are TRBV6-5 and TRBJ2-5, with D unresolved. This CDR3 region has 11 residues. V lost 4 bases, J lost 5 bases, and 5 bases lay in between. The germline V gene has CDR1 MNHEY and CDR2 SVGAGI. The CDR3 here is CASSSRETQYF. Here the CDR3 DNA reads TGTGCCAGCAGTTCAAGGGAGACCCAGTACTTC.

This clone appeared a single time. The CDR3 here is CASSGTGGAQPQHF. In nucleotides, the CDR3 is TGTGCCAGCAGCGGAACAGGGGGGGCTCAGCCCCAGCATTTT. The chain carries TRBV11-2 and TRBJ1-5; TRBD1 matches 8 bases. Germline CDR1 and CDR2: SGHAT and FQNNGV. The ends lost 5 bases at V and 6 bases at J; junction bases unmatched: 6. The CDR3 length is 14 residues.

The rearrangement uses TRBV18 and TRBJ2-1; D may be TRBD1 (6 bases). V shed 4 bases and J shed 4 bases, with 14 bases lying between them. The CDR3 sequence is 15 residues long. Germline values: CDR1 KGHSH, CDR2 LQKENI. The CDR3 DNA reads as TGTGCCAGCTCACGAGGCGACAGGACGTACAATGAGCAGTTCTTC. As protein: CASSRGDRTYNEQFF.

The chain combines TRBV4-1 with TRBJ1-1; TRBD1 matches at 8 bases. This CDR3 region has 13 residues. Germline V gene sequence: CDR1 MGHRA, CDR2 YSYEKL. Trimming removed 1 base from V and 6 bases from J; junction bases left unmatched: 1. The chain's CDR3 is CASSQATGAEAFF. The CDR3 nucleotides read TGCGCCAGCAGCCAAGCGACAGGGGCTGAAGCTTTCTTT.

The chain combines TRBV19 with TRBJ1-5, with D tentatively TRBD1 (5 bases). Trimming cost V 3 bases and J 7 bases, with 16 bases left between them. Germline CDR1 and CDR2: LNHDA and SQIVND (reference sequence). The CDR3 length is 15 residues. CDR3 nucleotides: TGTGCCAGTAGTATTCAAGTAGGGCGGGGGCAGCCCCAGCATTTT. It is translated as CASSIQVGRGQPQHF.

J is TRBJ1-3 and V is TRBV7-8; perhaps TRBD1 as D (6 bases). The CDR3 length is 14 residues. The ends were cut back, 2 bases at V and 3 bases at J, with 8 bases in the middle. Germline CDR1 reads SGHVS; CDR2 reads FQNEAQ. The CDR3: CASSLRGLGNTIYF. The CDR3 nucleotides read TGTGCCAGCAGCTTACGGGGGCTTGGAAACACCATATATTTT.

This sequence joins TRBV30 and TRBJ2-7; D ambiguous. With 3 bases removed from V and 4 bases from J, the gap between germline ends came to 13 bases. Germline CDR1 GTSNPN, CDR2 SVGIG (reference sequence). The CDR3 is 13 residues long. CDR3 amino acids: CAWRPHVRYEQYF. CDR3 coding DNA: TGTGCCTGGAGGCCCCACGTCAGGTACGAGCAGTACTTC.

The V and J genes are TRBV9 and TRBJ2-7; D is perhaps TRBD2 (5 bases). The V end was cut by 0 bases, the J end by 1 base, with 11 bases between. Germline-derived CDR1 and CDR2 are SGDLS and YYNGEE. The CDR3 covers 15 residues. The CDR3 DNA sequence: TGTGCCAGCAGCGTAGGCGGCGGGTGGTCCTACGAGCAGTACTTC. Encoded protein: CASSVGGGWSYEQYF.

The rearrangement links TRBV2 to TRBJ2-1, with D possibly being TRBD2 (5 bases). The germline V and J ends were trimmed by 2 bases and 8 bases, with 13 bases remaining between them. Germline assignment: CDR1 SNHLY and CDR2 FYNNEI. The CDR3 has 14 residues. CDR3 in amino acids: CASSENRGGDEQFF. CDR3 bases: TGTGCCAGCAGTGAAAACCGGGGTGGAGATGAGCAGTTCTTC.

As for this clone: The same CDR3 also results from other DNA sequences found in this sample. This chain joins TRBV14 and TRBJ1-3; TRBD1 is a possible D gene (5 bases). Germline loops: CDR1 SGHDN, CDR2 FVKESK. CDR3 length equals 16 residues. V lost 4 bases and J lost 0, with 13 bases in between. This CDR3 reads CASSPGRTNSGNTIYF. The DNA of the CDR3 is TGTGCCAGCAGCCCGGGGCGAACCAACTCTGGAAACACCATATATTTT. The whole variable domain, filled in from reference TRBV14 and TRBJ1-3, reads EAGVTQFPSHSVIEKGQTVTLRCDPISGHDNLYWYRRVMGKEIKFLLHFVKESKQDESGMPNNRFLAERTGGTYSTLKVQPAELEDSGVYFCASSPGRTNSGNTIYFGEGSWLTVV.

This chain joins TRBV7-2 and TRBJ1-5, with no clear D. The V end lost 5 bases, the J end lost 0 bases, and 11 bases lay between the germline ends. The CDR3 has 15 amino acids. Germline-derived CDR1 and CDR2 are SGHTA and FQGNSA. CDR3 coding DNA: TGTGCCAGCAGCCCCGGGGTGGATAGCAATCAGCCCCAGCATTTT. It is translated as CASSPGVDSNQPQHF.

The CDR3 spells CASSVQDSGGNTEAFF. CDR3 nucleotides: TGTGCCAGCAGCGTACAGGACTCTGGGGGGAACACTGAAGCTTTCTTT. The chain links TRBV9 to TRBJ1-1; D is possibly TRBD1 (5 bases). Germline CDR1 and CDR2: SGDLS and YYNGEE. The CDR3 length is 16 residues. Trimming took 1 base from V and 1 from J, leaving 14 bases between them.

This sequence joins TRBV6-1 and TRBJ1-2, with unresolved D. The CDR3 covers 12 residues. Trimming took 3 bases from V and 4 from J, leaving 6 bases between them. CDR1 MNHNS and CDR2 SASEGT come from the germline V gene. The CDR3 loop reads CASSDEAYGYTF. The CDR3 DNA is TGTGCCAGCAGTGACGAGGCCTATGGCTACACCTTC.

The chain has TRBV7-2 and TRBJ1-1; 7 nucleotides match TRBD1. V shed 0 bases, J shed 7 bases, and the junction held 8 bases outside the gene matches. The V gene's germline CDR1 is SGHTA and CDR2 FQGNSA. The CDR3 is made up of 15 amino acids. The DNA of the CDR3 is TGTGCCAGCAGCTTAGCCGGGACAGCTAAGGTTGAAGCTTTCTTT. Protein sequence: CASSLAGTAKVEAFF.